This T cell receptor (beta chain) was recovered during a study of blood T cell repertoires in COVID-19. Profiling relied on immunoSEQ multiplex PCR, and the TCRdb table lists in-frame clones only, not all of them. The top ten hold over 5% of the sample, which has 250,000 to 300,000 clones, approximately 90% seen once. V shed 2 bases and J shed 3 bases, with 5 bases lying between them. CDR3 length equals 12 residues. The rearrangement joins TRBV12-3 or TRBV12-4 to TRBJ2-7, with D unclear. The clonotype was recovered from a woman in her fifties or sixties with COVID-19, enrolled during active disease. Sequencing was done on a sample of peripheral blood. The CDR3 loop is CASSLTGYEQYF. The CDR3 DNA sequence: TGTGCCAGCAGTTTAACCGGCTACGAGCAGTACTTC.